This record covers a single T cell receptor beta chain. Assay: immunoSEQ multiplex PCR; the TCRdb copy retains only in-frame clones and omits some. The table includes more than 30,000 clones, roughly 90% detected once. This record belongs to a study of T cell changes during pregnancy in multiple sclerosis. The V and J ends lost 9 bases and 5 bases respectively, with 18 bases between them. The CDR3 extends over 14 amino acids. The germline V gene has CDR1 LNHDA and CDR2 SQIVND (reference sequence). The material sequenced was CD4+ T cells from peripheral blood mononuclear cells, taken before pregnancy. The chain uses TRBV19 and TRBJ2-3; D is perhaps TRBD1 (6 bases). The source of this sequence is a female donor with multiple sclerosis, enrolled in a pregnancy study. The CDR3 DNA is TGTGCCAGCAGGGTGCAGGGGCGAGGAGATACGCAGTATTTT. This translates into CASRVQGRGDTQYF.